This T cell receptor beta chain was found in a study of blood T cells in healthy people across ages. Across the whole study: About one barcoded beta molecule was captured per two T cells (by template switching). General study findings and limits: Estimates of diversity drawn from one million T cells were considered underestimates.

Whenever a sample was processed, at least 7 million PBMCs were isolated. Trimming shortened V by 0 bases and J by 9 bases, and 9 bases separated the two germline ends. The CDR3 sequence is 13 residues long. Germline V CDR1 and CDR2: SGHTA, FQGNSA. A J-beta primer mix and a sample-barcoded 5' primer were used in a second PCR of about 7 to 12 cycles. In TCRdb, the 5' RACE reads were re-called with MiXCR into one record per CDR3 protein. The table has fewer than 750,000 distinct CDR3 sequences, 47% seen once. Points on this clonotype: What it binds is not known.

The V and J genes are TRBV7-2 and TRBJ2-1; D may be TRBD2 (5 bases). The clonotype originates from a man of 80 years or more in good health. The sequencing input was blood. CDR3 nucleotides: TGTGCCAGCAGCTTAGCACGGGGAACTGAGCAGTTCTTC. As protein: CASSLARGTEQFF.